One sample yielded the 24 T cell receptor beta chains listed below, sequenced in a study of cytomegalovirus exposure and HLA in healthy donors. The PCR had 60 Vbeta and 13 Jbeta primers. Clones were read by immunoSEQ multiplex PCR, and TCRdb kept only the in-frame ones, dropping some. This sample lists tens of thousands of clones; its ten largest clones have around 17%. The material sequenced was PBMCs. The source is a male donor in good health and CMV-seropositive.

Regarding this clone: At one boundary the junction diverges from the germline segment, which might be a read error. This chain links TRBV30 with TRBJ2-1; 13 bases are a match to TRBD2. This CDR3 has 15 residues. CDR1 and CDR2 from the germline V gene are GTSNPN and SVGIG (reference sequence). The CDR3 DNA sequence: TGTGCCGGGAGTGTACTAGCGGGGGGGTACAATGAGCAGTTCTTC. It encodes CAGSVLAGGYNEQFF.

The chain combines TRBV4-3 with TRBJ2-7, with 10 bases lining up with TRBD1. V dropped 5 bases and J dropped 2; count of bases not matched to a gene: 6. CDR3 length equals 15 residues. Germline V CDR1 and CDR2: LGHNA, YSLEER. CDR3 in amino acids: CASSSGTGDTYEQYF. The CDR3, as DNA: TGCGCCAGCAGCTCCGGGACAGGGGACACCTACGAGCAGTACTTC.

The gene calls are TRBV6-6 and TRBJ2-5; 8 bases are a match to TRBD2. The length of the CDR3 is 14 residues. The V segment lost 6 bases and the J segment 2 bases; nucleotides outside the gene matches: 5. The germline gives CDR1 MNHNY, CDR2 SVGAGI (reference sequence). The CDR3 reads CASRPTGGQETQYF. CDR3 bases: TGTGCCAGCAGACCTACGGGGGGGCAAGAGACCCAGTACTTC.

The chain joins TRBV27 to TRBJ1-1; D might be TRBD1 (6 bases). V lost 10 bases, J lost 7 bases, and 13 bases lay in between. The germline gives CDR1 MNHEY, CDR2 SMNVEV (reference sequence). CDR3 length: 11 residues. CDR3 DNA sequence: TGTGCCACCTACATAGGGGGTGAAGCTTTCTTT. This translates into CATYIGGEAFF.

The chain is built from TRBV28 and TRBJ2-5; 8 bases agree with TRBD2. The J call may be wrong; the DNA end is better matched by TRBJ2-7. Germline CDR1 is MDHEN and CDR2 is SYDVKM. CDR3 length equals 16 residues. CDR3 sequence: CASSPSERERVGEQYF. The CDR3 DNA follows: TGTGCCAGCAGTCCGAGTGAGCGGGAGAGGGTCGGCGAGCAGTACTTC.

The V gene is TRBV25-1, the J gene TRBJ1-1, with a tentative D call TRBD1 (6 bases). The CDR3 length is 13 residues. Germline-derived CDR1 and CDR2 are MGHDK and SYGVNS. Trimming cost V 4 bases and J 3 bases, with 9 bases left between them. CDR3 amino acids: CASSVGQYTEAFF. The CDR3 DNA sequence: TGTGCCAGCAGTGTCGGACAGTACACTGAAGCTTTCTTT.

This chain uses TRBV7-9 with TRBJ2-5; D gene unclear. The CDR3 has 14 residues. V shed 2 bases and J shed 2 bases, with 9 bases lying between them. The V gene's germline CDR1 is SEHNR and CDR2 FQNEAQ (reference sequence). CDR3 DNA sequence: TGTGCCAGCAGCTTAAGCCCTAGGCAAGAGACCCAGTACTTC. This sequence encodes CASSLSPRQETQYF.

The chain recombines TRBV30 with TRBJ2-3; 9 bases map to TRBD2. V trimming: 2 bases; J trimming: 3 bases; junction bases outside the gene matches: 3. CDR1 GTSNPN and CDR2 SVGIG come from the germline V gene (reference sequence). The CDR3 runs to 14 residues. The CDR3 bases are TGTGCCTGGAGTCGGCTAGCGGGGACAGATACGCAGTATTTT. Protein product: CAWSRLAGTDTQYF.

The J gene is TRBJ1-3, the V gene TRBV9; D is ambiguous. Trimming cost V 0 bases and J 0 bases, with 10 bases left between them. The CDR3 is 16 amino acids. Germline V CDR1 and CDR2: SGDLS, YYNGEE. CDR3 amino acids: CASSVGGILSGNTIYF. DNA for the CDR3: TGTGCCAGCAGCGTAGGAGGGATCCTCTCTGGAAACACCATATATTTT. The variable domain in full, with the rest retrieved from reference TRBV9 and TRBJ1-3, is DSGVTQTPKHLITATGQRVTLRCSPRSGDLSVYWYQQSLDQGLQFLIQYYNGEERAKGNILERFSAQQFPDLHSELNLSSLELGDSALYFCASSVGGILSGNTIYFGEGSWLTVV.

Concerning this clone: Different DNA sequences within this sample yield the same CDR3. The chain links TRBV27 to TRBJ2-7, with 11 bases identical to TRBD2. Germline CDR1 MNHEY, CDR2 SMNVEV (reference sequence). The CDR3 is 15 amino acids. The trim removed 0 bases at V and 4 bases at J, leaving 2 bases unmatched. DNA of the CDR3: TGTGCCAGCAGTTTATCGACTAGCGGGGCTTACGAGCAGTACTTC. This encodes CASSLSTSGAYEQYF.

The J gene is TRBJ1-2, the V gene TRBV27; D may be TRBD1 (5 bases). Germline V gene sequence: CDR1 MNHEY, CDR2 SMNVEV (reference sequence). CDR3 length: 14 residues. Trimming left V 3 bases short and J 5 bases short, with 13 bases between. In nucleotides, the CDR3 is TGTGCCAGCAGTTTGGGGGGGTTCCCTTATGGCTACACCTTC. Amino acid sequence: CASSLGGFPYGYTF.

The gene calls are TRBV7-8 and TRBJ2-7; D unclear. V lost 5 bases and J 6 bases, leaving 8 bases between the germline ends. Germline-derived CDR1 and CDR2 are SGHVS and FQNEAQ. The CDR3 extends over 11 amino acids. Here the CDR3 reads CASSRRSEQYF. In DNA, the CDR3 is TGTGCCAGCAGCCGCCGGAGCGAGCAGTACTTC. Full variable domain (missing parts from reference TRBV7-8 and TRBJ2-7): GAGVSQSPRYKVAKRGQDVALRCDPISGHVSLFWYQQALGQGPEFLTYFQNEAQLDKSGLPSDRFFAERPEGSVSTLKIQRTQQEDSAVYLCASSRRSEQYFGPGTRLTVT.

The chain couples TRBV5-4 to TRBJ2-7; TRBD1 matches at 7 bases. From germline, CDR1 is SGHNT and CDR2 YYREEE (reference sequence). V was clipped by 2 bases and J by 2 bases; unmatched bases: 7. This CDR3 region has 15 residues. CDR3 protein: CASSFATGTAYEQYF. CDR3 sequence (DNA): TGTGCCAGCAGCTTCGCAACAGGGACAGCCTACGAGCAGTACTTC.

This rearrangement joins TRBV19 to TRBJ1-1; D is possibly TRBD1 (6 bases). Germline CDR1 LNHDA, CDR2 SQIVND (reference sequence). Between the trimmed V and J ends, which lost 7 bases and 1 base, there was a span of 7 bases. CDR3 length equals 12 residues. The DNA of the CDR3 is TGTGCCAGTAAACAGGGGAACACTGAAGCTTTCTTT. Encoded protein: CASKQGNTEAFF.

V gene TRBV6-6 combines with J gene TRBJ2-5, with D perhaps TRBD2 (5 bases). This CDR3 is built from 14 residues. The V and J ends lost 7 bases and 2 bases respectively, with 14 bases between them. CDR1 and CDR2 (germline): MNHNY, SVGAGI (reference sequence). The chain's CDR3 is CASTRSSGQETQYF. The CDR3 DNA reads TGTGCCAGCACCCGATCAAGCGGACAAGAGACCCAGTACTTC.

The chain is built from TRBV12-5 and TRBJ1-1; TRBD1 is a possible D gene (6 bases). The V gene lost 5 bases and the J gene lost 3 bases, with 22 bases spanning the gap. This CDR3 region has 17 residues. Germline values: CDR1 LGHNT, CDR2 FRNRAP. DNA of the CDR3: TGTGCTAGTGGTACTCTTACAGGGTTTGGGTTGGACACTGAAGCTTTCTTT. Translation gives CASGTLTGFGLDTEAFF.

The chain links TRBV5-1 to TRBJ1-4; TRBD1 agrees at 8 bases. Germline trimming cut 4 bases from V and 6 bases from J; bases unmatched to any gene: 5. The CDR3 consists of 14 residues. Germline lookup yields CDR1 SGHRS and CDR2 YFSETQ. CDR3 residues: CASSPATGDEKLFF. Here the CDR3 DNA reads TGCGCCAGCAGCCCGGCGACAGGGGATGAAAAACTGTTTTTT.

The CDR3 here is CASSPGLVSYEQYF. The DNA for the CDR3 is TGTGCCAGCTCACCGGGACTAGTCTCCTACGAGCAGTACTTC. V gene TRBV18 combines with J gene TRBJ2-7, with TRBD2 matching 8 bases. Per the germline V gene, CDR1 is KGHSH and CDR2 is LQKENI. This CDR3 contains 14 residues. After removal of 3 bases from V and 0 bases from J, the junction contained 1 base not matched to a gene.

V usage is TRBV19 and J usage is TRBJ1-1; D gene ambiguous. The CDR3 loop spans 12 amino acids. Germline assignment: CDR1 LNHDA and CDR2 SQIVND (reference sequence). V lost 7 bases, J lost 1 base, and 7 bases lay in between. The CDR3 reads CASNNRNTEAFF. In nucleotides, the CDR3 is TGTGCCAGTAACAATCGGAACACTGAAGCTTTCTTT.

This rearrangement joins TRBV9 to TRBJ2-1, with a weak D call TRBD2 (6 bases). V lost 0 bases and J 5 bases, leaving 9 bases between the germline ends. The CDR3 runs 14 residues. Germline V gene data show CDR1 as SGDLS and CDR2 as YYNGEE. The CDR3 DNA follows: TGTGCCAGCAGCGTAGGGACTACCAACAATGAGCAGTTCTTC. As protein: CASSVGTTNNEQFF. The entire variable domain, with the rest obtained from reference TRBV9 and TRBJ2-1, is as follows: DSGVTQTPKHLITATGQRVTLRCSPRSGDLSVYWYQQSLDQGLQFLIQYYNGEERAKGNILERFSAQQFPDLHSELNLSSLELGDSALYFCASSVGTTNNEQFFGPGTRLTVL.

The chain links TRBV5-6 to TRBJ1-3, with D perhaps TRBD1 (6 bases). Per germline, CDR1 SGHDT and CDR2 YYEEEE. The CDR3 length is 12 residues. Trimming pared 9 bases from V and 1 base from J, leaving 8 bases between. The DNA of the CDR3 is TGTGCCACCCAGGGGTCTGGAAACACCATATATTTT. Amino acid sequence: CATQGSGNTIYF.

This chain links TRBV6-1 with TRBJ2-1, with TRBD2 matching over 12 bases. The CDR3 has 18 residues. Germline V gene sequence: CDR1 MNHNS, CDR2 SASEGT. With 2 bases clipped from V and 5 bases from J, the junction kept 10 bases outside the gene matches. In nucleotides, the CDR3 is TGTGCCAGCAGTGAACAGATGGCCCGGACTAGCGGGGACAATGAGCAGTTCTTC. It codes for CASSEQMARTSGDNEQFF.

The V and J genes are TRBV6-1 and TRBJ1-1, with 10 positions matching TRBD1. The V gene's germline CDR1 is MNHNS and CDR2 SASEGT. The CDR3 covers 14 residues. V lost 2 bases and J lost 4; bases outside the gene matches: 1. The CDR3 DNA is TGTGCCAGCAGTGAATGGACAGGGGGCACTGAAGCTTTCTTT. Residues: CASSEWTGGTEAFF.

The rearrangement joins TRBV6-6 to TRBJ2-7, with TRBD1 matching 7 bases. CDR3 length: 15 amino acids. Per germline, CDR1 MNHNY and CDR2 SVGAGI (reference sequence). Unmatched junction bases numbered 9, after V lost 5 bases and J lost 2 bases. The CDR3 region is CASSPHATGTYEQYF. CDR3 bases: TGTGCCAGCAGTCCACATGCGACAGGGACCTACGAGCAGTACTTC.